Below, one T cell receptor (beta chain) is given with its context. Its antigen is not yet known. Base-call qualities are not available, and no considerably larger clone is one nucleotide away. The data originate from a study of T cell responses to AZD1222 COVID-19 vaccine (dated by TCRdb to the early 2020s). Regarding the complete study: Because spike-specific TCR depth and breadth did not differ between the two schedules, AZD1222 recipients who got a second dose at roughly 4 weeks were pooled with those who got a second dose at roughly 12 weeks. A total of 233 trial participants underwent TCR sequencing, of whom 207 had received two doses of AZD1222 and about 25 had received two doses of the MenACWY control vaccine. Enrollment into the trials was organized by age into subgroups of 18-55, 56-69 and 70-plus years, and those subgroups contained approximately 160, 26 and 62 TCR-sequenced participants, respectively.

What the study reported, not specific to this receptor: Nearly half of unique spike-specific TCRs reportedly recognized epitopes outside regions mutated in the B.1.351 and B.1.1.7 variants. Because no samples from the day 14 peak response were available, repertoires could be characterized only after the peak T cell response. Vaccine-associated CD4 TCRs spanned the whole spike protein, with dominant responses in regions 160-218 and 743-854. Participants were mostly white British and included more females than males, and it was suggested by the authors that clonal diversity may have been underestimated. Spike-specific TCR breadth and depth rose significantly after two AZD1222 doses compared with day 0 and with MenACWY recipients. In the small 56-69-year group, the increase in depth fell short of significance, most likely because of low power. Only five to seven AZD1222 recipients were SARS-CoV-2 seropositive at baseline, limiting conclusions about previously exposed vaccinees.

The germline V gene encodes CDR1 SEHNR and CDR2 FQNEAQ (reference sequence). Trimming costs V 5 bases and J 6 bases, and their ends lie 14 bases apart. The CDR3 goes from the cysteine to the phenylalanine over 14 residues. Only the CDR3 portion is preserved as DNA: 42 bases, with reading frame beginning at the first base. The CDR3 regions of human TCRbeta chains were analyzed by immunosequencing. Turning to the authors' computational methods: Repertoire TCRs were checked for matches against a reference library of SARS-CoV-2-specific TCRs that had been generated using the MIRA antigen-specificity platform. Breadth was defined as the fraction of unique TCRs that were SARS-CoV-2-associated. Depth was defined as the fraction of total T cells that were SARS-CoV-2-associated. Using the MIRA data, each spike-specific TCR was assigned both to the spike region to which the TCR was reactive and to a CD4 or CD8 class. Log10-transformed breadth and depth values were compared by one-way ANOVA with Sidak's multiple comparisons tests. TCRdb took over this immuneACCESS table, retaining in-frame rearrangements with V and J assigned. Such tables are incomplete; in checked studies, under half of the missing clones stem from an unresolved V gene, and the remainder is unexplained. V and J calls and clone size are as listed in that table; D and trimming were resolved from the DNA. Present in this sample are around 120,000 clones, 90% to 95% of which were seen just once. Of the sample, 2.2% falls within the top ten clones.

Per the publication, the time point label means: baseline before first vaccination. Samples from vaccinated people were obtained from the UK trials COV001 and COV002, which included a single-blind randomized controlled phase 2/3 trial of AZD1222 (ChAdOx1 nCoV-19) in healthy adults. For TCRbeta chain sequencing, PBMC samples were collected from trial participants at day 0 and at day 28 after the second dose. Sequencing used peripheral blood, obtained on day 0 of AZD1222 vaccination. This sequence originates from an adult in good health. The chain is encoded by TRBV7-9 joined to TRBJ2-1; no D gene can be assigned with confidence. The CDR3 corresponds to CASSADPTGNEQFF. The DNA reads TGTGCCAGCAGCGCAGATCCTACGGGCAATGAGCAGTTCTTC.